Following are 31 T cell receptor beta chains from one sample sequenced in a study of shared clonotypes between healthy human individuals. Clones were sequenced by immunoSEQ multiplex PCR, and TCRdb holds only the in-frame ones, with some missing. Among hundreds of thousands of clones listed, approximately 79% were seen once. Sequencing input: memory CD4+ T cells sorted from blood. Subset given: CD45RA-negative fraction. Receptors originate from a young woman in good health.

V usage is TRBV5-1 and J usage is TRBJ2-5; TRBD1 aligns across 8 bases. Germline-derived CDR1 and CDR2 are SGHRS and YFSETQ. The CDR3 is 14 residues long. V lost 4 bases, J lost 6 bases, and 8 bases stayed unmatched. The CDR3 DNA sequence: TGCGCCAGCAGCGAAGGGACAGGTACACAGACCCAGTACTTC. Translation gives CASSEGTGTQTQYF.

In this sample, this clone turned up many times. This chain joins TRBV15 and TRBJ2-3; 8 bases agree with TRBD2. V lost 0 bases and J lost 9; bases outside the gene matches: 17. Germline V gene data show CDR1 as LNHNV and CDR2 as YYDKDF (reference sequence). This CDR3 contains 18 residues. CDR3 sequence: CATSRDLRGLLAGPTQYF. In DNA, the CDR3 is TGTGCCACCAGCAGAGACCTACGGGGGTTGCTAGCGGGTCCGACGCAGTATTTT.

The chain employs TRBV28 and TRBJ1-6; 10 positions agree with TRBD1. This CDR3 has 16 amino acids. V was clipped by 8 bases and J by 10 bases; unmatched bases: 14. The germline CDR1 and CDR2 sequences are MDHEN and SYDVKM. CDR3 amino acids: CASVNPGQGTGSPLHF. The DNA for the CDR3 is TGTGCCAGCGTAAATCCGGGACAGGGGACGGGGTCACCCCTCCACTTT.

In its sample, this clone was seen a few times. The chain has TRBV30 and TRBJ1-1; TRBD1 might be the D (5 bases). The CDR3 sequence is 13 residues long. The ends were cut back, 4 bases at V and 6 bases at J, with 15 bases in the middle. Looked up from germline, CDR1 is GTSNPN and CDR2 is SVGIG (reference sequence). CDR3 amino acids: CAWKSAGTPEAFF. CDR3 nucleotide sequence: TGTGCCTGGAAATCGGCAGGGACCCCTGAAGCTTTCTTT.

The CDR3 protein is CASSIDLQGLGKNIQYF. The CDR3 nucleotides are TGTGCCAGTAGTATAGATCTCCAAGGACTAGGAAAAAACATTCAGTACTTC. This chain uses TRBV19 with TRBJ2-4, with 7 bases lining up with TRBD2. V was pared by 0 bases and J by 4 bases, with 9 bases of the junction left unmatched. The CDR3 loop spans 17 amino acids. Germline V gives CDR1 LNHDA, CDR2 SQIVND (reference sequence). Drawing the rest from reference TRBV19 and TRBJ2-4, the complete variable domain is DGGITQSPKYLFRKEGQNVTLSCEQNLNHDAMYWYRQDPGQGLRLIYYSQIVNDFQKGDIAEGYSVSREKKESFPLTVTSAQKNPTAFYLCASSIDLQGLGKNIQYFGAGTRLSVL.

The V call is TRBV6-6, the J call TRBJ2-7; TRBD1 aligns across 9 bases. Germline V gene lookup returns CDR1 MNHNY and CDR2 SVGAGI (reference sequence). This CDR3 contains 15 residues. After removal of 5 bases from V and 8 bases from J, the junction contained 13 bases not matched to a gene. The CDR3, as DNA: TGTGCCAGCAGTCCGCCGCCGGGACAGGGAAACCAGCAGTACTTC. It yields the protein CASSPPPGQGNQQYF.

The chain links TRBV6-6 to TRBJ1-3; 7 bases agree with TRBD1. CDR1 is MNHNY and CDR2 is SVGAGI in the germline V gene (reference sequence). There are 15 residues in the CDR3. V dropped 5 bases and J dropped 1; count of bases not matched to a gene: 5. CDR3 nucleotides: TGTGCCAGCAGTCCACCGGACAGGTCTGGAAACACCATATATTTT. It specifies CASSPPDRSGNTIYF.

This chain uses TRBV28 with TRBJ1-1; 7 positions match TRBD1. Trimming at V came to 3 bases and at J to 7 bases, leaving 14 bases not matched to a gene. From germline, CDR1 is MDHEN and CDR2 SYDVKM. This CDR3 is built from 16 residues. DNA for the CDR3: TGTGCCAGCAGTTTTCAAATCCTACAGGGGAAGGGTGAAGCTTTCTTT. Amino acid sequence: CASSFQILQGKGEAFF.

This chain uses TRBV5-1 with TRBJ1-1; 8 bases match TRBD1. V lost 4 bases, J lost 0 bases, and 8 bases stayed unmatched. The CDR3 runs to 16 residues. Germline CDR1 is SGHRS and CDR2 is YFSETQ. For the CDR3, the DNA is TGCGCCAGCAGCAACCGACAGGGGATCATGAACACTGAAGCTTTCTTT. Translated: CASSNRQGIMNTEAFF.

This chain links TRBV29-1 with TRBJ2-5; weak D call: TRBD2 (6 bases). The CDR3 runs 12 residues. Germline CDR1 reads SQVTM; CDR2 reads ANQGSEA. V lost 4 bases and J 3 bases, leaving 9 bases between the germline ends. This chain's CDR3 is CSVGRREETQYF. The CDR3, as DNA: TGCAGCGTTGGGAGGAGGGAAGAGACCCAGTACTTC.

The V gene is TRBV10-3, the J gene TRBJ2-2; possibly TRBD2 for D (6 bases). The CDR3 sequence is 16 residues long. The germline gives CDR1 ENHRY, CDR2 SYGVKD. Trimming took 8 bases from V and 3 from J, leaving 19 bases between them. The CDR3 nucleotides are TGTGCCATCTACGGGAGTATGACGTTGGACACCGGGGAGCTGTTTTTT. It codes for CAIYGSMTLDTGELFF.

This clone has a single count. The chain uses TRBV6-5 and TRBJ2-7; 8 nucleotides agree with TRBD2. Germline values: CDR1 MNHEY, CDR2 SVGAGI. With 2 bases clipped from V and 3 bases from J, the junction kept 6 bases outside the gene matches. This CDR3 is built from 15 residues. CDR3 protein: CASSYVLAGNYEQYF. The CDR3 DNA follows: TGTGCCAGCAGTTACGTATTAGCGGGGAACTACGAGCAGTACTTC.

V is TRBV28 and J is TRBJ1-5; TRBD1 is a possible D gene (6 bases). V lost 7 bases and J 1 base, leaving 17 bases between the germline ends. The CDR3 runs to 16 residues. Looked up from germline, CDR1 is MDHEN and CDR2 is SYDVKM. CDR3 sequence (DNA): TGTGCCAGCACCCCCGGCCCAGGGGCCAGCAATCAGCCCCAGCATTTT. Encoded protein: CASTPGPGASNQPQHF.

This chain links TRBV7-6 with TRBJ2-1, with D tentatively TRBD2 (6 bases). Deletions cut 3 bases from V and 1 base from J, with 16 bases between. The CDR3 length is 17 residues. Germline V gene sequence: CDR1 SGHVS, CDR2 FNYEAQ. As DNA, the CDR3 is TGTGCCAGCAGCTTCGGCATCTCTGGGACTTCCTACAATGAGCAGTTCTTC. Encoded protein: CASSFGISGTSYNEQFF.

V is TRBV9 and J is TRBJ2-1; D is undetermined. The V gene's germline CDR1 is SGDLS and CDR2 YYNGEE. Between the trimmed V and J ends, which lost 3 bases and 12 bases, there was a span of 16 bases. The CDR3 consists of 13 residues. The CDR3 coding sequence is TGTGCCAGCAGCGCAGCTCTCAATTTTTTGCAGTTCTTC. Translating gives CASSAALNFLQFF.

For this clone: Other DNA variants within this sample encode the same CDR3. V is TRBV18 and J is TRBJ2-5; tentatively, D is TRBD1 or TRBD2 (6 bases each). V lost 3 bases to trimming and J lost 5 bases, with 10 bases between them. Germline values: CDR1 KGHSH, CDR2 LQKENI. CDR3 length: 13 residues. CDR3 sequence (DNA): TGTGCCAGCTCACCCGGAGGGGGGGAGACCCAGTACTTC. The encoded protein is CASSPGGGETQYF.

V is TRBV18 and J is TRBJ2-1; the match to TRBD1 covers 7 bases. In germline, CDR1 is KGHSH, CDR2 LQKENI. This CDR3 region has 13 residues. J lost 9 bases, V lost 5 bases, and 7 bases had no gene match. CDR3: CASSRQGQSEQFF. CDR3 DNA sequence: TGTGCCAGCTCAAGACAGGGACAAAGTGAGCAGTTCTTC.

The chain is built from TRBV10-3 and TRBJ1-1; the D is unclear. The V end lost 2 bases, the J end lost 7 bases, and 8 bases lay between the germline ends. Per the germline V gene, CDR1 is ENHRY and CDR2 is SYGVKD. This CDR3 is built from 12 residues. The CDR3 coding sequence is TGTGCCATCAGTGAGCTGGACTTTGAAGCTTTCTTT. This encodes CAISELDFEAFF.

This chain uses TRBV6-1 with TRBJ2-2, with D possibly matching TRBD2 (6 bases). Per the germline V gene, CDR1 is MNHNS and CDR2 is SASEGT. CDR3 size: 14 residues. V was clipped by 7 bases and J by 7 bases, with 16 bases between them. CDR3 loop: CASNPTRSRGELFF. The DNA of the CDR3 is TGTGCCAGCAATCCGACTAGGTCTCGCGGGGAGCTGTTTTTT.

The J gene is TRBJ2-1, the V gene TRBV11-3, with D possibly being TRBD2 (6 bases). V was shortened by 1 base and J by 3 bases, with 19 bases between the two germline ends. Germline CDR1 reads SGHNT; CDR2 reads YENEEA. The length of the CDR3 is 18 residues. Here the CDR3 reads CASSLAATSYQIYNEQFF. In DNA form, the CDR3 reads TGTGCCAGCAGCTTAGCTGCAACTAGCTACCAGATCTACAATGAGCAGTTCTTC.

The chain uses TRBV9 and TRBJ2-1, with D possibly TRBD2 on 6 matching bases. Germline V gene sequence: CDR1 SGDLS, CDR2 YYNGEE. V lost 0 bases and J 6 bases, leaving 16 bases between the germline ends. The CDR3 extends over 16 amino acids. The DNA for the CDR3 is TGTGCCAGCAGCGTAGACGGGAGCCGGATGGGCAATGAGCAGTTCTTC. It codes for CASSVDGSRMGNEQFF.

V and J are TRBV5-8 and TRBJ1-1; perhaps TRBD1 as D (5 bases). This CDR3 is 14 amino acids long. Germline loops: CDR1 SGHTS, CDR2 YDEGEE. Trimming cost V 0 bases and J 4 bases, with 10 bases left between them. CDR3 sequence: CASSLEWGSTEAFF. The CDR3 DNA follows: TGTGCCAGCAGCTTGGAATGGGGGTCCACTGAAGCTTTCTTT.

This clone was seen repeatedly, ten times or more. V and J are TRBV7-3 and TRBJ2-3, with TRBD2 identical over 16 bases. The CDR3 has 20 residues. Germline CDR1 is SGHTA and CDR2 is FQGTGA. V was clipped by 4 bases and J by 6 bases; unmatched bases: 16. Written as DNA, the CDR3 is TGTGCCAGCAGCTCGAATGCCCCGGGACTAGCGGGAGGGCCGTTGGATACGCAGTATTTT. Encoded protein: CASSSNAPGLAGGPLDTQYF.

The V and J genes are TRBV5-1 and TRBJ1-2; 7 nucleotides line up with TRBD1. The trim removed 5 bases at V and 2 bases at J, leaving 3 bases unmatched. CDR3 size: 13 residues. Germline V gene data show CDR1 as SGHRS and CDR2 as YFSETQ. The CDR3 spells CASRETGNYGYTF. For the CDR3, the DNA is TGCGCCAGCAGAGAGACAGGGAACTATGGCTACACCTTC.

In this sample, this clone turned up a few times. The rearrangement joins TRBV28 to TRBJ1-2; D might be TRBD1 (5 bases). Germline V gene data show CDR1 as MDHEN and CDR2 as SYDVKM. V was shortened by 9 bases and J by 4 bases, with 18 bases between the two germline ends. The CDR3 extends over 14 amino acids. For the CDR3, the DNA is TGTGCCAGTTCCCCGGGCGGGGCAGGCTATGGCTACACCTTC. Amino acids: CASSPGGAGYGYTF.

The rearrangement uses TRBV28 and TRBJ2-1, with D unresolved. Trimming stripped 5 bases from V and 0 bases from J, with 11 bases between. Per the germline V gene, CDR1 is MDHEN and CDR2 is SYDVKM. CDR3 length: 15 amino acids. In nucleotides, the CDR3 is TGTGCCAGCAGTAGGGTACTTAGCTCCTACAATGAGCAGTTCTTC. Translation gives CASSRVLSSYNEQFF. Looking up the rest from reference TRBV28 and TRBJ2-1 gives the full variable domain: DVKVTQSSRYLVKRTGEKVFLECVQDMDHENMFWYRQDPGLGLRLIYFSYDVKMKEKGDIPEGYSVSREKKERFSLILESASTNQTSMYLCASSRVLSSYNEQFFGPGTRLTVL.

The chain uses TRBV18 and TRBJ2-1, with a weak D call TRBD1 (6 bases). The CDR3 is 14 residues long. The germline V and J ends were trimmed by 5 bases and 6 bases, with 14 bases remaining between them. The germline gives CDR1 KGHSH, CDR2 LQKENI. In DNA, the CDR3 is TGTGCCAGCTCAGGGACACGGAGTGGCAATGAGCAGTTCTTC. Translating gives CASSGTRSGNEQFF.

This clone has only a few counts. CDR3 residues: CSVLLPGLQETQYF. In DNA, the CDR3 is TGCAGCGTATTACTCCCAGGCCTCCAAGAGACCCAGTACTTC. This chain connects TRBV29-1 to TRBJ2-5; no reliable D call. CDR3 length: 14 residues. Trimming cost V 6 bases and J 1 base, with 15 bases left between them. The germline V gene has CDR1 SQVTM and CDR2 ANQGSEA.

V is TRBV4-1 and J is TRBJ1-5; D is unresolved. Trimming took 3 bases from V and 14 from J, leaving 17 bases between them. The CDR3 consists of 13 residues. CDR1 is MGHRA, CDR2 YSYEKL, per germline. This chain's CDR3 is CASSQTPGRAKHF. The CDR3 DNA sequence: TGCGCCAGCAGCCAGACACCCGGGAGAGCGAAGCATTTT.

This sequence joins TRBV9 and TRBJ2-7; 8 nucleotides line up with TRBD2. Germline V gives CDR1 SGDLS, CDR2 YYNGEE. The trim removed 3 bases at V and 4 bases at J, leaving 9 bases unmatched. This CDR3 spans 15 amino acids. In nucleotides, the CDR3 is TGTGCCAGCAGCGCTCCGGGAGGGCGAGCTTACGAGCAGTACTTC. This translates into CASSAPGGRAYEQYF.

This chain uses TRBV7-6 with TRBJ2-7; tentative D call: TRBD2 (5 bases). The CDR3 is 13 amino acids. The V and J ends lost 2 bases and 9 bases respectively, with 14 bases between them. CDR1 is SGHVS, CDR2 FNYEAQ, per germline. The CDR3 DNA follows: TGTGCCAGCAGCTTACTAGCTGGTGCCGGGCAGTACTTC. This translates into CASSLLAGAGQYF.